This T cell receptor beta chain was found in a study of early T cells in non-severe SARS-CoV-2 infection. Trimming shortened V by 0 bases and J by 7 bases, and 16 bases separated the two germline ends. This CDR3 spans 16 amino acids. Germline V gene data show CDR1 as MNHEY and CDR2 as SVGEGT. Unique molecular identifiers were added to individual cDNA molecules. MiXCR was run by TCRdb on the 5' RACE reads, yielding one entry per CDR3 protein. Of around 67,000 distinct CDR3 sequences listed, around a tenth were seen once; the top ten hold roughly 3.8%. Sequenced: whole blood. The clonotype comes from an adult who was a healthcare worker with PCR-confirmed SARS-CoV-2 infection or an uninfected control (not recorded which). The V call is TRBV6-2 or TRBV6-3, the J call TRBJ2-1; D remains ambiguous. Here the CDR3 DNA reads TGTGCCAGCAGTTACTCGAGCTTGGTGACTCAGAATGAGCAGTTCTTC. This codes for CASSYSSLVTQNEQFF.